This TCR beta chain was sequenced for a study of CD8+ T cells in alopecia areata. Study summary: Oral tofacitinib (5 to 10 mg twice daily) was administered to treated patients. A 6-month period off drug followed tofacitinib, which lasted 6 to 18 months.

V lost 0 bases to trimming and J lost 6 bases; unmatched junction nucleotides: 14. Germline V gene sequence: CDR1 LGHNA, CDR2 YSLEER. The CDR3 length is 19 residues. Following extraction, RNA underwent reverse transcription to cDNA, which served as the sequencing template. Only in-frame clones appear in the TCRdb table, and some are missing; sequencing was by immunoSEQ multiplex PCR. The repertoire includes roughly 200,000 clones, 53% of them detected once, and approximately 10% sits in the top ten. Specified treatment: oral pan-JAK inhibitor, 5-10 mg twice daily. This chain links TRBV4-3 with TRBJ2-1; 10 nucleotides agree with TRBD2. The sample in question was CD8+ T cells sorted from blood, obtained at week 24, from a patient treated with tofacitinib. This clonotype was obtained from a human donor with alopecia areata. The CDR3 loop is CASSQEVPLGLAVGNEQFF. The CDR3 nucleotides are TGCGCCAGCAGCCAAGAAGTACCCTTAGGACTAGCGGTTGGCAATGAGCAGTTCTTC.